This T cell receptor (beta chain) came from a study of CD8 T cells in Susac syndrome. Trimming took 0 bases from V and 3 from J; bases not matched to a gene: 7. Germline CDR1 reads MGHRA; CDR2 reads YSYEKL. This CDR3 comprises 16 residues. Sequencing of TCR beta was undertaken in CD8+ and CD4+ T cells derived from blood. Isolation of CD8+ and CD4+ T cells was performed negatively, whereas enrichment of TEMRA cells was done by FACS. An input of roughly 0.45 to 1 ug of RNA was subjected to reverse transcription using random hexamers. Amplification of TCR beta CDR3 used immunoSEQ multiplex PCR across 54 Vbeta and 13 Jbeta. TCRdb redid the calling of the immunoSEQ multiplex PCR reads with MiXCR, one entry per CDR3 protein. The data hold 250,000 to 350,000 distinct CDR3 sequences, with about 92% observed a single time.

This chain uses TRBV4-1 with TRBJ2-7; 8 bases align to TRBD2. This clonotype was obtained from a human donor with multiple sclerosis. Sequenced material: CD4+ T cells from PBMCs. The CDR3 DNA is TGCGCCAGCAGCCAAGAGCTTAGCGGGATAAACTACGAGCAGTACTTC. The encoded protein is CASSQELSGINYEQYF.